Listed below are T cell receptor beta chains from one sample, sequenced in a study of early T cells in non-severe SARS-CoV-2 infection. TCRdb ran MiXCR on the 5' RACE reads and lists one entry per CDR3 protein. Of about 77,000 distinct CDR3 sequences listed, around 10% were seen once; the top ten hold roughly 16%. The material sequenced was whole blood, taken at baseline. These TCRs come from an adult who was a healthcare worker with PCR-confirmed SARS-CoV-2 infection or an uninfected control (not recorded which). The donor label of this sample is uncertain. CDR3s include the opening cysteine and the closing phenylalanine or tryptophan.

len: 13; v_gene: TRBV20-1; j_gene: TRBJ2-4; CDR3aa: CSGKPLAKNIQYF
len: 12; v_gene: TRBV6-2/TRBV6-3; j_gene: TRBJ1-5; CDR3aa: CASSWNGRAQHF
len: 18; v_gene: TRBV6-5; j_gene: TRBJ1-4; CDR3aa: CASSYWQPSESTNEKLFF
len: 14; v_gene: TRBV30; j_gene: TRBJ2-7; CDR3aa: CAWNEGYPTYEQYF
len: 11; v_gene: TRBV27; j_gene: TRBJ2-1; CDR3aa: CASTAGHEQFF
len: 17; v_gene: TRBV7-2; j_gene: TRBJ2-3; CDR3aa: CASSFLRIREDTDTQYF
len: 15; v_gene: TRBV2; j_gene: TRBJ2-7; CDR3aa: CASRWILYDSPEQYF
len: 15; v_gene: TRBV5-1; j_gene: TRBJ2-1; CDR3aa: CASSLSRGSYNEQFF
len: 15; v_gene: TRBV7-2; j_gene: TRBJ1-6; CDR3aa: CASSSTGSDYSPLHF
len: 11; v_gene: TRBV19; j_gene: TRBJ1-2; CDR3aa: CASSILYGYTF
len: 12; v_gene: TRBV29-1; j_gene: TRBJ1-1; CDR3aa: CSVPRENTEAFF
len: 16; v_gene: TRBV11-2; j_gene: TRBJ2-7; CDR3aa: CASSLAPTSEKSEQYF
len: 14; v_gene: TRBV27; j_gene: TRBJ2-7; CDR3aa: CASSSGTGGYEQYF
len: 16; v_gene: TRBV5-1; j_gene: TRBJ2-1; CDR3aa: CASSSLGGSLFNEQFF
len: 16; v_gene: TRBV20-1; j_gene: TRBJ2-2; CDR3aa: CSARPRTSGGHGELFF
len: 13; v_gene: TRBV19; j_gene: TRBJ2-4; CDR3aa: CASRGGGANIQYF
len: 16; v_gene: TRBV9; j_gene: TRBJ2-7; CDR3aa: CASLPPGGGSFYEQYF
len: 12; v_gene: TRBV11-2; j_gene: TRBJ1-1; CDR3aa: CASSPRVPEAFF
len: 11; v_gene: TRBV6-2/TRBV6-3; j_gene: TRBJ2-7; CDR3aa: CASGTYYEQYF
len: 14; v_gene: TRBV19; j_gene: TRBJ1-2; CDR3aa: CASSQVVQGYGYTF
len: 18; v_gene: TRBV7-7; j_gene: TRBJ2-3; CDR3aa: CAIKGLAGGNRSTDTQYF
len: 14; v_gene: TRBV6-5; j_gene: TRBJ2-5; CDR3aa: CASSKGVNRKTQYF
len: 15; v_gene: TRBV10-1; j_gene: TRBJ2-1; CDR3aa: CASSIAGGPYNEQFF
len: 13; v_gene: TRBV14; j_gene: TRBJ2-1; CDR3aa: CASSQAGLPSQFF
len: 19; v_gene: TRBV3-1; j_gene: TRBJ1-4; CDR3aa: CASSQEQQGPTKRNEKLFF
len: 16; v_gene: TRBV11-2; j_gene: TRBJ1-1; CDR3aa: CASSLNRQGENTEAFF
len: 14; v_gene: TRBV5-1; j_gene: TRBJ1-6; CDR3aa: CASSLGTVESPLHF
len: 12; v_gene: TRBV20-1; j_gene: TRBJ2-3; CDR3aa: CSASRLAGVFYF
len: 15; v_gene: TRBV5-5; j_gene: TRBJ2-5; CDR3aa: CASSLGQELQETQYF
len: 16; v_gene: TRBV7-9; j_gene: TRBJ1-5; CDR3aa: CASSLVGAGHNQPQHF
len: 15; v_gene: TRBV7-2; j_gene: TRBJ2-5; CDR3aa: CASSLAGTVQETQYF
len: 16; v_gene: TRBV7-7; j_gene: TRBJ2-1; CDR3aa: CASSLELALGVNEQFF
len: 17; v_gene: TRBV12-3/TRBV12-4; j_gene: TRBJ2-1; CDR3aa: CASSSPLGLAAYNEQFF
len: 12; v_gene: TRBV30; j_gene: TRBJ2-1; CDR3aa: CAWTVLAPEQFF
len: 15; v_gene: TRBV7-9; j_gene: TRBJ2-3; CDR3aa: CATRPGTGTSDTQYF
len: 15; v_gene: TRBV6-6; j_gene: TRBJ1-2; CDR3aa: CASSPSGRLVGGYTF
len: 16; v_gene: TRBV18; j_gene: TRBJ1-5; CDR3aa: CASSPFDPQVDQPQHF
len: 14; v_gene: TRBV5-4; j_gene: TRBJ2-1; CDR3aa: CASSRPGASNEQFF
len: 14; v_gene: TRBV12-3/TRBV12-4; j_gene: TRBJ2-3; CDR3aa: CASSFVELTDTQYF
len: 18; v_gene: TRBV12-3/TRBV12-4; j_gene: TRBJ2-1; CDR3aa: CASSPGTSGRGSYNEQFF
len: 15; v_gene: TRBV20-1; j_gene: TRBJ2-2; CDR3aa: CSAVTGERGTGELFF
len: 15; v_gene: TRBV20-1; j_gene: TRBJ2-2; CDR3aa: CSASPPSGQDRELFF
len: 15; v_gene: TRBV6-6; j_gene: TRBJ1-1; CDR3aa: CASSYSQAAFAEVFF
len: 16; v_gene: TRBV3-1; j_gene: TRBJ2-3; CDR3aa: CASSTRTSGITDTQYF
len: 14; v_gene: TRBV7-6; j_gene: TRBJ1-4; CDR3aa: CASSLGGTHEKLFF
len: 14; v_gene: TRBV19; j_gene: TRBJ2-5; CDR3aa: CASTQGPSRGTQYF
len: 15; v_gene: TRBV6-2/TRBV6-3; j_gene: TRBJ2-3; CDR3aa: CASSYNVLRTDTQYF
len: 11; v_gene: TRBV6-2/TRBV6-3; j_gene: TRBJ1-1; CDR3aa: CASTSTTEAFF
len: 13; v_gene: TRBV29-1; j_gene: TRBJ1-1; CDR3aa: CSVVGQINTEAFF
len: 14; v_gene: TRBV2; j_gene: TRBJ2-3; CDR3aa: CASDGQGATDTQYF
len: 14; v_gene: TRBV7-6; j_gene: TRBJ2-2; CDR3aa: CASSLAYGSRELFF
len: 13; v_gene: TRBV7-2; j_gene: TRBJ2-5; CDR3aa: CASSLRGPETQYF
len: 19; v_gene: TRBV5-6; j_gene: TRBJ1-5; CDR3aa: CASSLEGTGTPEGNQPQHF
len: 16; v_gene: TRBV19; j_gene: TRBJ2-5; CDR3aa: CASSMWATIQQETQYF
len: 15; v_gene: TRBV7-2; j_gene: TRBJ2-7; CDR3aa: CASSSFTSGPYEQYF